These 25 T cell receptor beta chains share one sample of origin, sequenced in a study of early T cells in non-severe SARS-CoV-2 infection. TCRdb fed the 5' RACE reads into MiXCR, producing one record per CDR3 protein. Of about 80,000 distinct CDR3 sequences detected, more than 10% appear once; the ten largest clones hold 3.4%. Source material: whole blood. The receptors were sampled from an adult who was a healthcare worker with PCR-confirmed SARS-CoV-2 infection or an uninfected control (not recorded which).

In this sample, this clonotype turned up a few times. The chain links TRBV27 to TRBJ2-1; 13 nucleotides line up with TRBD2. Looked up from germline, CDR1 is MNHEY and CDR2 is SMNVEV (reference sequence). V shed 8 bases, J shed 2 bases, and the junction held 3 bases outside the gene matches. The CDR3 is made up of 15 amino acids. In DNA, the CDR3 is TGTGCCAGCGGACTAGCGGGAGTAGCCTACAATGAGCAGTTCTTC. Amino acid sequence: CASGLAGVAYNEQFF.

This clonotype showed up many times. The chain is built from TRBV24-1 and TRBJ1-5; TRBD1 is a possible D gene (6 bases). The CDR3 is 17 residues long. Germline V gene lookup returns CDR1 KGHDR and CDR2 SFDVKD. The germline V and J ends were trimmed by 3 bases and 2 bases, with 16 bases remaining between them. The CDR3 region is CATSDMDVSGGNQPQHF. The CDR3 nucleotides read TGTGCCACCAGTGATATGGATGTTTCAGGGGGCAATCAGCCCCAGCATTTT.

This clonotype was seen more than once but under ten times. The chain has TRBV20-1 and TRBJ2-1, with TRBD2 identical over 11 bases. After removal of 5 bases from V and 4 bases from J, the junction contained 7 bases not matched to a gene. Germline CDR1 reads DFQATT; CDR2 reads SNEGSKA (reference sequence). The CDR3 extends over 15 amino acids. In DNA, the CDR3 is TGCAGTGCTGGGGCTAGCGGGAGGCGGTACAATGAGCAGTTCTTC. Its protein product is CSAGASGRRYNEQFF.

This clonotype occurred many times. This rearrangement joins TRBV27 to TRBJ2-2, with a possible D match to TRBD2 (6 bases). CDR1 is MNHEY and CDR2 is SMNVEV in the germline V gene (reference sequence). This CDR3 spans 14 amino acids. Trimming shortened V by 5 bases and J by 6 bases, and 13 bases separated the two germline ends. The CDR3 here is CASSPDYFAGELFF. CDR3 bases: TGTGCCAGCAGTCCGGACTATTTCGCCGGGGAGCTGTTTTTT.

This clonotype was found many times. The CDR3: CASSAVRSNEQFF. CDR3 DNA sequence: TGTGCCAGCAGCGCCGTACGGTCCAATGAGCAGTTCTTC. V and J are TRBV7-2 and TRBJ2-1; D call uncertain. Germline assignment: CDR1 SGHTA and CDR2 FQGNSA. The CDR3 loop spans 13 amino acids. V gave up 5 bases and J gave up 6 bases, with 11 bases separating them.

This clonotype has a count of ten or more. This chain connects TRBV14 to TRBJ1-1; the D is unclear. This CDR3 is 13 amino acids long. Germline CDR1 reads SGHDN; CDR2 reads FVKESK. V was clipped by 4 bases and J by 3 bases, with 9 bases between them. Here the CDR3 DNA reads TGTGCCAGCAGCCTTCTGGTCGACACTGAAGCTTTCTTT. Translation gives CASSLLVDTEAFF.

This clonotype showed up many times. The genes are TRBV7-9 and TRBJ2-1; possibly TRBD1 for D (7 bases). Germline lookup yields CDR1 SEHNR and CDR2 FQNEAQ (reference sequence). The CDR3 runs to 17 residues. The V end lost 8 bases, the J end lost 7 bases, and 27 bases lay between the germline ends. CDR3 amino acids: CASPRGLASYARNEQFF. CDR3 in DNA: TGTGCCAGCCCTAGGGGGCTAGCGAGTTACGCACGGAATGAGCAGTTCTTC.

This clonotype was seen a few times. The chain recombines TRBV7-2 with TRBJ2-7; no clear D gene. The CDR3 has 12 residues. Per germline, CDR1 SGHTA and CDR2 FQGNSA. The V gene lost 5 bases and the J gene lost 9 bases, with 14 bases spanning the gap. CDR3 bases: TGTGCCAGCAGCCCAGAGACCGCCCGGCAGTACTTC. Residues: CASSPETARQYF.

This chain joins TRBV11-2 and TRBJ1-6; D unresolved. Germline loops: CDR1 SGHAT, CDR2 FQNNGV. This CDR3 spans 16 amino acids. V was cut by 1 base and J by 5 bases, with 12 bases left in between. The CDR3 DNA is TGTGCCAGCAGCTTAGCTTGGGTCGGTGATAATTCACCCCTCCACTTT. Protein product: CASSLAWVGDNSPLHF. The whole variable domain, remainder taken from reference TRBV11-2 and TRBJ1-6, is EAGVAQSPRYKIIEKRQSVAFWCNPISGHATLYWYQQILGQGPKLLIQFQNNGVVDDSQLPKDRFSAERLKGVDSTLKIQPAKLEDSAVYLCASSLAWVGDNSPLHFGNGTRLTVT.

This sequence joins TRBV5-4 and TRBJ2-3; D gene uncertain. There are 15 residues in the CDR3. V was shortened by 4 bases and J by 2 bases, with 14 bases between the two germline ends. The germline V gene encodes CDR1 SGHNT and CDR2 YYREEE (reference sequence). The CDR3 region is CASSGDGPSTDTQYF. The CDR3 DNA is TGTGCCAGCAGCGGGGATGGGCCCTCCACAGATACGCAGTATTTT.

This clonotype was found many times. The chain employs TRBV5-4 and TRBJ2-3; tentatively, D is TRBD1 (5 bases). V was trimmed by 0 bases and J by 0 bases, leaving 11 bases between them. This CDR3 contains 16 residues. CDR1 is SGHNT and CDR2 is YYREEE in the germline V gene (reference sequence). The CDR3 here is CASSLVLTASTDTQYF. In DNA, the CDR3 is TGTGCCAGCAGCTTGGTCCTGACAGCTAGCACAGATACGCAGTATTTT.

This clonotype was seen only a few times. The V gene is TRBV7-6, the J gene TRBJ2-2; D unresolved. Trimming removed 2 bases at V and 8 bases at J, with 6 bases between. The CDR3 sequence is 12 residues long. CDR1 is SGHVS, CDR2 FNYEAQ, per germline. In DNA, the CDR3 is TGTGCCAGCAGCTTACTCTCGGGGGAGCTGTTTTTT. Protein product: CASSLLSGELFF. Full variable domain (remainder filled in from reference TRBV7-6 and TRBJ2-2): GAGVSQSPRYKVTKRGQDVALRCDPISGHVSLYWYRQALGQGPEFLTYFNYEAQQDKSGLPNDRFSAERPEGSISTLTIQRTEQRDSAMYRCASSLLSGELFFGEGSRLTVL.

This clonotype was picked up a small number of times. This chain links TRBV24-1 with TRBJ1-5; 7 nucleotides align to TRBD1. The germline V gene encodes CDR1 KGHDR and CDR2 SFDVKD. Trimming took 3 bases from V and 7 from J; bases not matched to a gene: 8. This CDR3 is 15 amino acids long. CDR3 protein: CATSDGSTGKQPQHF. The CDR3 DNA reads as TGTGCCACCAGTGATGGATCGACAGGGAAGCAGCCCCAGCATTTT.

This clonotype has a handful of counts. This rearrangement joins TRBV7-3 to TRBJ2-3; no definite D call. V lost 3 bases and J lost 0, with 4 bases in between. The CDR3 totals 13 residues. The V gene's germline CDR1 is SGHTA and CDR2 FQGTGA. The CDR3 nucleotides read TGTGCCAGCAGCTTCATGAGCACAGATACGCAGTATTTT. Protein: CASSFMSTDTQYF.

The rearrangement uses TRBV28 and TRBJ2-3, with D maybe TRBD2 (7 bases). This CDR3 contains 17 residues. V gave up 5 bases and J gave up 6 bases, with 24 bases separating them. The germline gives CDR1 MDHEN, CDR2 SYDVKM. CDR3 in DNA: TGTGCCAGCAGTCTCGCGGGCGGAGGGGGGGCGTGGGATACGCAGTATTTT. It is translated as CASSLAGGGGAWDTQYF.

The chain employs TRBV2 and TRBJ2-1; 10 nucleotides align to TRBD2. Germline assignment: CDR1 SNHLY and CDR2 FYNNEI. Trimming at V came to 7 bases and at J to 5 bases, leaving 5 bases not matched to a gene. The CDR3 loop spans 14 amino acids. CDR3 sequence: CASIGTSDNNEQFF. For the CDR3, the DNA is TGTGCCAGCATCGGGACTAGCGACAACAATGAGCAGTTCTTC.

V is TRBV6-6 and J is TRBJ2-6, with D perhaps TRBD1 or TRBD2 (5 bases each). Trimming removed 5 bases at V and 0 bases at J, with 17 bases between. Germline V gene sequence: CDR1 MNHNY, CDR2 SVGAGI (reference sequence). The CDR3 is 18 amino acids. CDR3 coding DNA: TGTGCCAGCAGTCTCACCGACGGGGACGGCTCTGGGGCCAACGTCCTGACTTTC. Translating it yields CASSLTDGDGSGANVLTF.

This clonotype was detected ten times or more. The V call is TRBV6-1, the J call TRBJ1-2; D is undetermined. Trimming cost V 7 bases and J 0 bases, with 6 bases left between them. The CDR3 is 12 residues long. Germline V lookup: CDR1 MNHNS, CDR2 SASEGT. In DNA form, the CDR3 reads TGTGCCAGCAAAAGGACTAACTATGGCTACACCTTC. It translates to CASKRTNYGYTF.

In regard to this clonotype: Given a much more abundant clone one base away, this may be a read error. This sequence joins TRBV3-1 and TRBJ2-7; no firm D call. The CDR3 has 11 amino acids. Germline values: CDR1 LGHDT, CDR2 YNNKEL (reference sequence). The V and J ends lost 1 base and 3 bases respectively, with 1 base between them. DNA for the CDR3: TGTGCCAGCAGCCAAGTCTACGAGCAGTACTTC. This codes for CASSQVYEQYF.

This clonotype occurred a few times. The chain recombines TRBV7-4 with TRBJ2-3; possibly TRBD2 for D (6 bases). The CDR3 runs 18 residues. In germline, CDR1 is SGHVT, CDR2 SQSDAQ. Trimming left V 1 base short and J 5 bases short, with 22 bases between. The CDR3: CASSLEPPGTWSGDTQYF. The CDR3 DNA follows: TGTGCCAGCAGCTTAGAGCCTCCCGGGACTTGGTCGGGAGATACGCAGTATTTT.

Many counts were recorded for this clonotype. The V call is TRBV27, the J call TRBJ2-1; a possible D gene is TRBD1 (6 bases). V lost 4 bases and J 8 bases, leaving 12 bases between the germline ends. The CDR3 loop spans 13 amino acids. CDR1 is MNHEY, CDR2 SMNVEV, per germline (reference sequence). The CDR3 is CASSYGQFDEQFF. CDR3 coding DNA: TGTGCCAGCAGTTATGGACAGTTCGATGAGCAGTTCTTC.

A few counts support this clonotype. V and J are TRBV6-5 and TRBJ1-2; D gene unclear. Between the trimmed V and J ends, which lost 5 bases and 4 bases, there was a span of 20 bases. The CDR3 is 16 residues long. Germline V gene sequence: CDR1 MNHEY, CDR2 SVGAGI. The CDR3 DNA is TGTGCCAGCAGTCCACGGATAGCGAGGAAGGGCTATGGCTACACCTTC. Amino acids: CASSPRIARKGYGYTF.

The chain uses TRBV19 and TRBJ2-7, with D possibly matching TRBD1 (6 bases). Germline values: CDR1 LNHDA, CDR2 SQIVND (reference sequence). V was shortened by 5 bases and J by 9 bases, with 14 bases between the two germline ends. The CDR3 is made up of 12 amino acids. The CDR3 DNA reads as TGTGCCAGTAGTTCGGACAGAGGCATGCAGTACTTC. Encoded protein: CASSSDRGMQYF.

The DNA of the CDR3 is TGTGCCAGCAGCATATTGGACAGGGGGGAGACAGATACGCAGTATTTT. Translating gives CASSILDRGETDTQYF. The chain employs TRBV9 and TRBJ2-3; the match to TRBD1 covers 10 bases. V trimming: 4 bases; J trimming: 3 bases; junction bases outside the gene matches: 8. Looked up from germline, CDR1 is SGDLS and CDR2 is YYNGEE. This CDR3 is 16 amino acids long.

This clonotype was seen at least ten times. The genes are TRBV2 and TRBJ1-1; TRBD1 agrees at 8 bases. Germline loops: CDR1 SNHLY, CDR2 FYNNEI. Trimming removed 4 bases from V and 1 base from J; junction bases left unmatched: 11. The CDR3 is made up of 17 amino acids. CDR3 DNA sequence: TGTGCCAGCAGTGTTGGCAACAGGGGGAGAGGGAACACTGAAGCTTTCTTT. This translates into CASSVGNRGRGNTEAFF.